What follows are 24 T cell receptor beta chains derived from one specimen sequenced in a study of T-cell memory formation after mild COVID-19. MiXCR, run by TCRdb on the 5' RACE reads, gives a single entry per CDR3 protein. The sample holds 100,000 or so distinct CDR3 sequences, roughly 11% seen once. Specimen: PBMCs or a T cell subset sorted from them (not recorded which). These receptors were taken from a man between 18 and 35 years old who had mild COVID-19 (a few samples of this study predate the infection). Cell type and time point are not known.

This clonotype was detected only a few times. The chain combines TRBV7-3 with TRBJ2-5; TRBD1 aligns across 7 bases. V shed 2 bases, J shed 4 bases, and the junction held 7 bases outside the gene matches. The CDR3 runs 15 residues. Per germline, CDR1 SGHTA and CDR2 FQGTGA. The chain's CDR3 is CASSLSGQPGETQYF. The CDR3 DNA reads TGTGCCAGCAGCTTATCGGGACAGCCGGGAGAGACCCAGTACTTC. The whole variable domain, remainder taken from reference TRBV7-3 and TRBJ2-5, is GAGVSQTPSNKVTEKGKYVELRCDPISGHTALYWYRQSLGQGPEFLIYFQGTGAADDSGLPNDRFFAVRPEGSVSTLKIQRTERGDSAVYLCASSLSGQPGETQYFGPGTRLLVL.

The chain couples TRBV4-3 to TRBJ1-5, with no clear D. The germline gives CDR1 LGHNA, CDR2 YSLEER. The germline V and J ends were trimmed by 0 bases and 6 bases, with 15 bases remaining between them. The CDR3 totals 16 residues. CDR3 nucleotide sequence: TGCGCCAGCAGCCAAGATTCACATCCGAAGGGTCAGCCCCAGCATTTT. Translating it yields CASSQDSHPKGQPQHF.

The gene calls are TRBV6-5 and TRBJ1-2; no clear D gene. V dropped 0 bases and J dropped 2 bases, with 16 bases sitting between them. Germline V CDR1 and CDR2: MNHEY, SVGAGI. This CDR3 has 17 residues. The CDR3 nucleotides read TGTGCCAGCAGTTACTCGAGTTCTGCCCCCCTAAACTATGGCTACACCTTC. This encodes CASSYSSSAPLNYGYTF.

This clonotype was observed at least ten times. The J gene is TRBJ2-7, the V gene TRBV20-1, with D perhaps matching TRBD2 (5 bases). The germline V gene encodes CDR1 DFQATT and CDR2 SNEGSKA (reference sequence). This CDR3 comprises 14 residues. V was cut by 3 bases and J by 0 bases, with 12 bases left in between. For the CDR3, the DNA is TGCAGTGCTAGGCGGAGGCAAAGCTCCTACGAGCAGTACTTC. Protein: CSARRRQSSYEQYF.

The chain joins TRBV12-3 or TRBV12-4 to TRBJ2-7; D tentatively fits TRBD1 or TRBD2 (5 bases each). CDR3 length: 14 amino acids. V was shortened by 3 bases and J by 6 bases, with 15 bases between the two germline ends. Here the CDR3 reads CASSFRQGGSEQYF. CDR3 nucleotides: TGTGCCAGCAGTTTTCGGCAGGGCGGGTCCGAGCAGTACTTC.

This clonotype was observed a handful of times. The rearrangement joins TRBV3-1 to TRBJ2-7, with a tentative D call TRBD2 (7 bases). The CDR3 loop spans 11 amino acids. The V gene lost 8 bases and the J gene lost 5 bases, with 10 bases spanning the gap. Germline CDR1 reads LGHDT; CDR2 reads YNNKEL (reference sequence). The CDR3 DNA is TGTGCCAGCGGGGGGGGCGACGAGCAGTACTTC. This encodes CASGGGDEQYF.

This sequence joins TRBV4-2 and TRBJ1-6; unclear D gene. This CDR3 comprises 15 residues. The germline CDR1 and CDR2 sequences are LGHNA and YNFKEQ. The V gene lost 3 bases and the J gene lost 5 bases, with 11 bases spanning the gap. The CDR3 reads CASSQGGRNNSPLHF. In DNA form, the CDR3 reads TGTGCCAGCAGCCAGGGTGGACGGAATAATTCACCCCTCCACTTT.

This clonotype was seen more than once but under ten times. The J gene is TRBJ2-7, the V gene TRBV7-9; D is ambiguous. CDR1 SEHNR and CDR2 FQNEAQ come from the germline V gene (reference sequence). The CDR3 spans 12 residues. Trimming pared 1 base from V and 2 bases from J, leaving 3 bases between. Here the CDR3 DNA reads TGTGCCAGCAGCTTAGTCCCCTACGAGCAGTACTTC. Amino acid sequence: CASSLVPYEQYF.

The sample holds a few counts of this clonotype. The chain carries TRBV7-9 and TRBJ1-1; D unclear. The CDR3 is made up of 13 amino acids. The germline gives CDR1 SEHNR, CDR2 FQNEAQ (reference sequence). Trimming removed 3 bases at V and 1 base at J, with 6 bases between. The CDR3: CASSFLANTEAFF. Written as DNA, the CDR3 is TGTGCCAGCAGCTTTTTGGCGAACACTGAAGCTTTCTTT.

This clonotype was counted between two and nine times. The chain has TRBV7-9 and TRBJ1-2, with TRBD1 as a possible D gene (5 bases). The CDR3 length is 15 residues. Germline values: CDR1 SEHNR, CDR2 FQNEAQ (reference sequence). Between the trimmed V and J ends, which lost 1 base and 7 bases, there was a span of 16 bases. Written as DNA, the CDR3 is TGTGCCAGCAGCTTAGGAGGGACCCCGGATACTGGCTACACCTTC. Amino acid sequence: CASSLGGTPDTGYTF.

There are a few counts of this clonotype. This chain joins TRBV28 and TRBJ2-5, with D possibly matching TRBD2 (5 bases). This CDR3 has 13 residues. Trimming stripped 5 bases from V and 7 bases from J, with 14 bases between. Germline assignment: CDR1 MDHEN and CDR2 SYDVKM. CDR3 in DNA: TGTGCCAGCAGTCTTGCTCCCGGAGGGACCCAGTACTTC. Protein: CASSLAPGGTQYF.

This clonotype was picked up a small number of times. J is TRBJ1-1 and V is TRBV4-3, with no clear D. The germline V and J ends were trimmed by 4 bases and 7 bases, with 10 bases remaining between them. Germline V gene lookup returns CDR1 LGHNA and CDR2 YSLEER. This CDR3 has 12 residues. The CDR3 DNA is TGCGCCAGCAGCCCCACGGGGATTGAAGCTTTCTTT. Translating gives CASSPTGIEAFF.

This chain links TRBV20-1 with TRBJ1-2, with no clear D. From germline, CDR1 is DFQATT and CDR2 SNEGSKA (reference sequence). This CDR3 is 11 amino acids long. Trimming stripped 6 bases from V and 6 bases from J, with 11 bases between. CDR3 loop: CSAVVWDGYTF. The DNA of the CDR3 is TGCAGTGCCGTCGTATGGGATGGCTACACCTTC.

This clonotype has only a few counts. This chain links TRBV7-9 with TRBJ2-5, with a possible D match to TRBD1 (6 bases). CDR1 is SEHNR and CDR2 is FQNEAQ in the germline V gene (reference sequence). The V gene lost 5 bases and the J gene lost 7 bases, with 17 bases spanning the gap. The CDR3 contains 14 residues. CDR3 sequence reads: CASSLGDTVRTQYF. Here the CDR3 DNA reads TGTGCCAGCAGCCTGGGGGACACCGTGAGGACCCAGTACTTC. The full variable domain, in which reference TRBV7-9 and TRBJ2-5 provide the parts outside the CDR3, is DTGVSQNPRHKITKRGQNVTFRCDPISEHNRLYWYRQTLGQGPEFLTYFQNEAQLEKSRLLSDRFSAERPKGSFSTLEIQRTEQGDSAMYLCASSLGDTVRTQYFGPGTRLLVL.

This clonotype occurred many times. The rearrangement links TRBV7-2 to TRBJ2-3; D is undetermined. Germline CDR1 reads SGHTA; CDR2 reads FQGNSA. The V end was cut by 1 base, the J end by 2 bases, with 19 bases between. The CDR3 loop spans 18 amino acids. The CDR3 DNA reads as TGTGCCAGCAGCTTAGTTTTGCCCTATCGTACCCCCACAGATACGCAGTATTTT. Amino acid sequence: CASSLVLPYRTPTDTQYF.

The rearrangement links TRBV5-5 to TRBJ1-1, with a possible D match to TRBD1 (6 bases). Trimming stripped 0 bases from V and 6 bases from J, with 9 bases between. This CDR3 comprises 13 residues. Germline V gives CDR1 SGHKS, CDR2 YYEKEE (reference sequence). CDR3 nucleotides: TGTGCCAGCAGCTTGGCCCCAGGGGCTGAAGCTTTCTTT. This gives the protein CASSLAPGAEAFF.

This clonotype is labeled medium-sized (0.01 to 0.1%). The rearrangement joins TRBV12-3 or TRBV12-4 to TRBJ2-3, with D possibly matching TRBD2 (6 bases). The CDR3 runs to 14 residues. The ends were cut back, 8 bases at V and 4 bases at J, with 16 bases in the middle. CDR3 amino acids: CASELYAGSDTQYF. The CDR3, as DNA: TGTGCCAGCGAGTTATACGCGGGGTCAGATACGCAGTATTTT.

This clonotype has a handful of counts. V is TRBV6-2 or TRBV6-3 and J is TRBJ2-2; D gene unclear. The V gene lost 7 bases and the J gene lost 3 bases, with 18 bases spanning the gap. The CDR3 has 16 residues. Looked up from germline, CDR1 is MNHEY and CDR2 is SVGEGT. The CDR3 protein is CASNWPDLPDTGELFF. Written as DNA, the CDR3 is TGTGCCAGCAACTGGCCTGACCTCCCAGACACCGGGGAGCTGTTTTTT.

V usage is TRBV6-2 or TRBV6-3 and J usage is TRBJ1-2, with TRBD1 as a possible D gene (6 bases). The germline gives CDR1 MNHEY, CDR2 SVGEGT. V lost 0 bases to trimming and J lost 2 bases, with 13 bases between them. The CDR3 loop spans 16 amino acids. In DNA form, the CDR3 reads TGTGCCAGCAGTTACTCGACGCGGGGGCGGAACTATGGCTACACCTTC. Protein: CASSYSTRGRNYGYTF.

The genes are TRBV18 and TRBJ1-2; 7 bases line up with TRBD1. Germline-derived CDR1 and CDR2 are KGHSH and LQKENI. The CDR3 sequence is 13 residues long. J gave up 4 bases and V 6 bases, and 5 bases lay outside the gene matches. The CDR3 sequence: CASSPGQIYGYTF. The CDR3 nucleotides read TGTGCCAGCTCCCCGGGACAGATCTATGGCTACACCTTC.

The rearrangement joins TRBV11-2 to TRBJ1-4; 9 bases fit TRBD1. Germline V gene sequence: CDR1 SGHAT, CDR2 FQNNGV. The CDR3 totals 15 residues. J lost 3 bases, V lost 5 bases, and 4 bases had no gene match. The chain's CDR3 is CASSTDRGANEKLFF. CDR3 DNA sequence: TGTGCCAGCAGCACCGACAGGGGGGCTAATGAAAAACTGTTTTTT. Based on the CDR3 plus reference TRBV11-2 and TRBJ1-4, the full variable domain is EAGVAQSPRYKIIEKRQSVAFWCNPISGHATLYWYQQILGQGPKLLIQFQNNGVVDDSQLPKDRFSAERLKGVDSTLKIQPAKLEDSAVYLCASSTDRGANEKLFFGSGTQLSVL.

This clonotype was observed a handful of times. This rearrangement joins TRBV9 to TRBJ1-2; D remains ambiguous. This CDR3 region has 17 residues. V was trimmed by 0 bases and J by 5 bases, leaving 20 bases between them. Germline V gene sequence: CDR1 SGDLS, CDR2 YYNGEE. CDR3 sequence (DNA): TGTGCCAGCAGCGTAGAGGAAGGGCCCACCGCAAGGTATGGCTACACCTTC. It translates to CASSVEEGPTARYGYTF.

The V call is TRBV3-1, the J call TRBJ2-5; tentatively, D is TRBD1 (5 bases). The germline gives CDR1 LGHDT, CDR2 YNNKEL (reference sequence). This CDR3 is 13 amino acids long. Trimming stripped 5 bases from V and 3 bases from J, with 10 bases between. Written as DNA, the CDR3 is TGTGCCAGCAGCTTTGGGGCGGAAGAGACCCAGTACTTC. Translating gives CASSFGAEETQYF.

This clonotype appeared a few times. This rearrangement joins TRBV6-2 or TRBV6-3 to TRBJ1-5, with D perhaps TRBD1 (5 bases). This CDR3 is 14 amino acids long. Germline assignment: CDR1 MNHEY and CDR2 SVGEGT. Trimming took off 4 bases at V and 7 bases at J, with 14 bases between the two ends. The CDR3 is CASSLGGRAQPQHF. DNA of the CDR3: TGTGCCAGCAGTTTGGGAGGCAGGGCCCAGCCCCAGCATTTT.